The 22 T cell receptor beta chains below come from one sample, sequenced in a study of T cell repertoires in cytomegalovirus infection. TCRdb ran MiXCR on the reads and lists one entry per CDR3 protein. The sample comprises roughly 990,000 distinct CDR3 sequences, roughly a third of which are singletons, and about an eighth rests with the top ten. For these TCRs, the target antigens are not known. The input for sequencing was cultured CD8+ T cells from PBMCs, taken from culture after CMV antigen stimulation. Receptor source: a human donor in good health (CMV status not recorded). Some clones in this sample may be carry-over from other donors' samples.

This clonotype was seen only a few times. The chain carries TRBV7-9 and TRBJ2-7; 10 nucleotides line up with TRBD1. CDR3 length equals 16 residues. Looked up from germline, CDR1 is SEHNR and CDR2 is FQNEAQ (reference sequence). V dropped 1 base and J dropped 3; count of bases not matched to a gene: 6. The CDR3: CASSLGQGAKDYEQYF. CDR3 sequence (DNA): TGTGCCAGCAGCTTAGGACAGGGGGCGAAGGACTACGAGCAGTACTTC.

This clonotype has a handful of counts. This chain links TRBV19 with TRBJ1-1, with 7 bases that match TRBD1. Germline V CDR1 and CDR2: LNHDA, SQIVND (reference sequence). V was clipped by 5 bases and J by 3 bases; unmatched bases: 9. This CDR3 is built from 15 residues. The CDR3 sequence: CASSPRQGVDTEAFF. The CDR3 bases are TGTGCCAGTAGTCCCCGACAGGGAGTGGACACTGAAGCTTTCTTT.

CDR3: CASSLGGVKPQHF. The CDR3, as DNA: TGTGCCAGCAGCCTCGGGGGGGTTAAGCCCCAGCATTTT. This chain connects TRBV27 to TRBJ1-5; perhaps TRBD1 as D (5 bases). This CDR3 contains 13 residues. Trimming took 6 bases from V and 8 from J, leaving 14 bases between them. Germline-derived CDR1 and CDR2 are MNHEY and SMNVEV (reference sequence).

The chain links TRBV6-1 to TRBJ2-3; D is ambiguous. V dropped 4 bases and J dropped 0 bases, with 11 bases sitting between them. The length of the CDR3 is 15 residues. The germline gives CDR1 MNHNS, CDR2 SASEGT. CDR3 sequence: CASSAFSESTDTQYF. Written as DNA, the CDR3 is TGTGCCAGCAGTGCATTCTCTGAGAGCACAGATACGCAGTATTTT.

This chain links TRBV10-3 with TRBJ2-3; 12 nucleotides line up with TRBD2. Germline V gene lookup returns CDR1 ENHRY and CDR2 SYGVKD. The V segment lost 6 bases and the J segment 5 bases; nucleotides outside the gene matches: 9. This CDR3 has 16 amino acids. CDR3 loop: CAIRTTSGGILDTQYF. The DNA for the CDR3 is TGTGCCATCAGAACGACTAGCGGGGGAATATTAGATACGCAGTATTTT.

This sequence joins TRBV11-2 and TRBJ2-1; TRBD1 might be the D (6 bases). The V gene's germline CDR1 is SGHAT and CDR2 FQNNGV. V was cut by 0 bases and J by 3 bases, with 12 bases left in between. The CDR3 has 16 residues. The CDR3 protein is CASSLEWGQNYNEQFF. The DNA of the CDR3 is TGTGCCAGCAGCTTAGAATGGGGACAAAACTACAATGAGCAGTTCTTC.

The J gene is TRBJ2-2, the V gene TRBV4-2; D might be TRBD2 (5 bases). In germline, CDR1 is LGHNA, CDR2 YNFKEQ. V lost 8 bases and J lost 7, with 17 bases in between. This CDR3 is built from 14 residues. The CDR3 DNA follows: TGTGCCAGCCAAAGCGGAGCATATAGCGGGGAGCTGTTTTTT. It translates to CASQSGAYSGELFF.

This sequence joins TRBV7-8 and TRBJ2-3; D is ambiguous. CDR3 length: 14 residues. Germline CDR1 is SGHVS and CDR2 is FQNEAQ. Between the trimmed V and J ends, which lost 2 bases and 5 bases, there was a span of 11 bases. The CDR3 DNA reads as TGTGCCAGCAGCTTATTGTCACCGGGAGATACGCAGTATTTT. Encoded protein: CASSLLSPGDTQYF.

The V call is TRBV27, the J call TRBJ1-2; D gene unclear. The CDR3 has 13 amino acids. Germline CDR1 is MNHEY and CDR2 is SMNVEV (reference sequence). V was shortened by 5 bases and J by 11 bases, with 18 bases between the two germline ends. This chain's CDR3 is CASSPGPREGYTF. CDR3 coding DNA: TGTGCCAGCAGTCCGGGCCCCCGAGAAGGGTACACCTTC.

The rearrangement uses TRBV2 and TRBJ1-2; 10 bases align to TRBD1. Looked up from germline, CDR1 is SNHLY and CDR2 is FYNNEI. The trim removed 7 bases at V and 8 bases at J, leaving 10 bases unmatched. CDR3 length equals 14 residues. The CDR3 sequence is CASMTPGQGTGYTF. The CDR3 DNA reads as TGTGCCAGCATGACTCCGGGACAGGGGACAGGCTACACCTTC.

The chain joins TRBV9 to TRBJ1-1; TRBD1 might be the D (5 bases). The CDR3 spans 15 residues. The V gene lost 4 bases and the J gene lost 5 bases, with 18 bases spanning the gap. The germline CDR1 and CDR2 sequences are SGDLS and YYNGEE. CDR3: CASSPLFAGETEAFF. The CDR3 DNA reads TGTGCCAGCAGCCCCTTGTTTGCGGGGGAGACTGAAGCTTTCTTT.

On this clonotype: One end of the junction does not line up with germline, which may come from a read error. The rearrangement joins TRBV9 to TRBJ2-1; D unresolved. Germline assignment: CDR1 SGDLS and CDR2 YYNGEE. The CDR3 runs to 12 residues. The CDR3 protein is CVSSPSGNEQFF. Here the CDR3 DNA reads TGTGTCAGCAGCCCCTCGGGCAATGAGCAGTTCTTC.

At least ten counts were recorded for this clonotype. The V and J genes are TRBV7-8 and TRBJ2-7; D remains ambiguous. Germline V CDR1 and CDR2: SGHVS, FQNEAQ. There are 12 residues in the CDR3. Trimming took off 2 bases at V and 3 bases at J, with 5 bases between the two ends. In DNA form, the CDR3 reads TGTGCCAGCAGCTTATTTCGCTACGAGCAGTACTTC. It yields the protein CASSLFRYEQYF.

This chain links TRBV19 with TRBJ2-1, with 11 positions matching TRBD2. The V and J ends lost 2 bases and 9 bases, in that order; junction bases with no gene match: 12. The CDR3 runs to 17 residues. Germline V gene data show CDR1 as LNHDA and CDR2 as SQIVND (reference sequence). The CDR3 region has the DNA TGTGCCAGTAGTATATTGGTGCCTAGCGGGGGGAAGGGTGAGCAGTTCTTC. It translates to CASSILVPSGGKGEQFF.

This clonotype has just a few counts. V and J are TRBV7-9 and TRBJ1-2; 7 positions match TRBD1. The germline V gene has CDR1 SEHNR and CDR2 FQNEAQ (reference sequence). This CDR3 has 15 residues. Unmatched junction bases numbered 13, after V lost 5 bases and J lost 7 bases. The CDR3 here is CASSPISRDSRGYTF. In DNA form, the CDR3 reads TGTGCCAGCAGCCCCATATCCCGGGACAGCCGTGGCTACACCTTC.

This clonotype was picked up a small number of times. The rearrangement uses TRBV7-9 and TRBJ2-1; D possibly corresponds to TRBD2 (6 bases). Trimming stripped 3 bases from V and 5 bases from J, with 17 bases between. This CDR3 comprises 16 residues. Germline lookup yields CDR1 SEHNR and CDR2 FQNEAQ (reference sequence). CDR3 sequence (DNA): TGTGCCAGCAGCTTCCCGACTAGAAATCGCGACAATGAGCAGTTCTTC. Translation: CASSFPTRNRDNEQFF.

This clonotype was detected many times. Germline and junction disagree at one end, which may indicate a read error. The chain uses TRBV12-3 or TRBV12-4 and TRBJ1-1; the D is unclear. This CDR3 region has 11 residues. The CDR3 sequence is CASSFGQAAVF. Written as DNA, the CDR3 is TGTGCCAGCAGTTTCGGTCAGGCCGCGGTCTTT.

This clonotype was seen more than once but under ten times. For the CDR3, the DNA is TGTGCCAGCAGCCCCAAGACGAACGGGGGCGGGGAGCTGTTTTTT. It translates to CASSPKTNGGGELFF. V gene TRBV7-6 combines with J gene TRBJ2-2; D perhaps matches TRBD2 (6 bases). The CDR3 consists of 15 residues. CDR1 SGHVS and CDR2 FNYEAQ come from the germline V gene. V lost 5 bases and J lost 7, with 17 bases in between.

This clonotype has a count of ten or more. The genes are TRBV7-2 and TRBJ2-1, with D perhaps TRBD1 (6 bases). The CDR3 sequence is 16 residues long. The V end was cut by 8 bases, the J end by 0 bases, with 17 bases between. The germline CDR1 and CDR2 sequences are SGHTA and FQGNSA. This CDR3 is CASAGQGFYSYNEQFF. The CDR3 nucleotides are TGTGCCAGCGCTGGGCAGGGGTTCTACTCCTACAATGAGCAGTTCTTC.

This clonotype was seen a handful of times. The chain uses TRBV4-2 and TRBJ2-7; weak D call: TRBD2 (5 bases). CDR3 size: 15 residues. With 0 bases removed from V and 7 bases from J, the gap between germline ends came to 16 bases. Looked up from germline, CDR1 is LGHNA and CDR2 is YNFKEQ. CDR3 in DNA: TGTGCCAGCAGCCAAGATCGGTGGGGAGCGGAAGAGCAGTACGTC. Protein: CASSQDRWGAEEQYV.

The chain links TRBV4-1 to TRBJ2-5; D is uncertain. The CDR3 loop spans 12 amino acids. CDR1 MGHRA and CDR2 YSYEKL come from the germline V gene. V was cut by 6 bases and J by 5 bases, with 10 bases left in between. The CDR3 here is CASSPMWETQYF. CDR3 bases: TGCGCCAGCAGTCCAATGTGGGAGACCCAGTACTTC.

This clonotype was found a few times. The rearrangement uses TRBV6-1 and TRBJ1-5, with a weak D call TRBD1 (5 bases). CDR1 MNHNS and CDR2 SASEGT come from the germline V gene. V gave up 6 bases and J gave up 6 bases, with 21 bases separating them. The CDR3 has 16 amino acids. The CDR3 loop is CASRAVAMGRFQPQHF. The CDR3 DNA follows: TGTGCCAGCAGGGCCGTGGCGATGGGGCGTTTTCAGCCCCAGCATTTT.